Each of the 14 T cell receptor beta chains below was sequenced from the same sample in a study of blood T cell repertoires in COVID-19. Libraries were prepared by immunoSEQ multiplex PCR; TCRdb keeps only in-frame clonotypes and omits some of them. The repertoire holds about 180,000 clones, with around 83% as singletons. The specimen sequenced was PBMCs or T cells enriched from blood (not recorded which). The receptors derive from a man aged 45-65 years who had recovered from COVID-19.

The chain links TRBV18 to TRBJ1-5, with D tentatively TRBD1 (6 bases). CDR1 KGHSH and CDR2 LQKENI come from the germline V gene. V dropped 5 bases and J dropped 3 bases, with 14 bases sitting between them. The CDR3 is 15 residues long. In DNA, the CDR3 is TGTGCCAGCTCATCATTGGACAGCCACAATCAGCCCCAGCATTTT. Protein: CASSSLDSHNQPQHF.

The CDR3 spells CSVDGSITDTQYF. The CDR3 DNA reads as TGCAGCGTTGACGGTTCAATAACAGATACGCAGTATTTT. The chain recombines TRBV29-1 with TRBJ2-3; unclear D gene. The CDR3 consists of 13 residues. V lost 3 bases, J lost 3 bases, and 10 bases lay in between. CDR1 and CDR2 (germline): SQVTM, ANQGSEA.

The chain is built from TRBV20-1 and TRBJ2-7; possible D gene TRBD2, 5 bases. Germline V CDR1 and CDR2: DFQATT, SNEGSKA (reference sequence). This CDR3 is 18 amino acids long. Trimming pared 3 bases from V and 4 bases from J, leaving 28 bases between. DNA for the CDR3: TGCAGTGCTAGTGAGCCTAGCTATATCCCCCCGTCATGGTACGAGCAGTACTTC. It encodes CSASEPSYIPPSWYEQYF.

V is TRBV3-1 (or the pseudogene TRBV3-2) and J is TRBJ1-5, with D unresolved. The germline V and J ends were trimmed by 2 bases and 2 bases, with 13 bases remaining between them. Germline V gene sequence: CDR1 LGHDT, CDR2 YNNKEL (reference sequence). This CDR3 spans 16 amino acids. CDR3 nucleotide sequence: TGTGCCAGCAGCCAATGGCAGGCCGGGGGCAATCAGCCCCAGCATTTT. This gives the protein CASSQWQAGGNQPQHF.

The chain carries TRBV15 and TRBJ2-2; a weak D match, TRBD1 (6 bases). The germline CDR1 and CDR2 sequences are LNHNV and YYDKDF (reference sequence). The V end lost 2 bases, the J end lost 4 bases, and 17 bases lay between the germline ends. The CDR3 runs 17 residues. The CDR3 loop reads CATSRSPGQGPTGELFF. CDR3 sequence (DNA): TGTGCCACCAGCAGAAGCCCCGGTCAGGGGCCCACCGGGGAGCTGTTTTTT.

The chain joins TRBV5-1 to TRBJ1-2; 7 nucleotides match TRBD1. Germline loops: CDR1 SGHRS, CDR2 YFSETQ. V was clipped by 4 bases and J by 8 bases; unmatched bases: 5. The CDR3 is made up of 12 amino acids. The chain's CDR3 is CASSQGQLGYTF. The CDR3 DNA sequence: TGCGCCAGCAGCCAGGGACAGCTGGGCTACACCTTC.

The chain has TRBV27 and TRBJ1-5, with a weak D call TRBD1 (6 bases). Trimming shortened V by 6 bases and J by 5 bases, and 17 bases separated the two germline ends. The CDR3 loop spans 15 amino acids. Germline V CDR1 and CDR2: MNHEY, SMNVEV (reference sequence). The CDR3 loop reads CASSPVGARYQPQHF. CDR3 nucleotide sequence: TGTGCCAGCAGCCCAGTGGGGGCCCGATATCAGCCCCAGCATTTT.

The CDR3 sequence: CASSPAGGFNNEQFF. DNA for the CDR3: TGTGCCAGCTCACCCGCCGGGGGGTTCAACAATGAGCAGTTCTTC. The J gene is TRBJ2-1, the V gene TRBV18, with 7 bases identical to TRBD2. CDR1 and CDR2 from the germline V gene are KGHSH and LQKENI. Trimming at V came to 3 bases and at J to 5 bases, leaving 7 bases not matched to a gene. This CDR3 is 15 amino acids long. Complete variable domain (other parts from reference TRBV18 and TRBJ2-1): NAGVMQNPRHLVRRRGQEARLRCSPMKGHSHVYWYRQLPEEGLKFMVYLQKENIIDESGMPKERFSAEFPKEGPSILRIQQVVRGDSAAYFCASSPAGGFNNEQFFGPGTRLTVL.

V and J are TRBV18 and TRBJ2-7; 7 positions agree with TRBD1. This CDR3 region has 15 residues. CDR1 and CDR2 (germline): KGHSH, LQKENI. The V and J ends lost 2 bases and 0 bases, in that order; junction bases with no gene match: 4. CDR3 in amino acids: CASSPSRGSSYEQYF. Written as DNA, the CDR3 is TGTGCCAGCTCACCAAGCAGGGGGTCCTCCTACGAGCAGTACTTC. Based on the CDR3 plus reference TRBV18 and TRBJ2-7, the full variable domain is NAGVMQNPRHLVRRRGQEARLRCSPMKGHSHVYWYRQLPEEGLKFMVYLQKENIIDESGMPKERFSAEFPKEGPSILRIQQVVRGDSAAYFCASSPSRGSSYEQYFGPGTRLTVT.

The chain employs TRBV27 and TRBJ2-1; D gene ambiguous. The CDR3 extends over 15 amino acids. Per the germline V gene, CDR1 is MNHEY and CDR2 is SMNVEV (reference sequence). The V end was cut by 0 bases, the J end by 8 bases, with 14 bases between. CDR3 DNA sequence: TGTGCCAGCAGTTTATCGAGGAGAAAGAACGATGAGCAGTTCTTC. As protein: CASSLSRRKNDEQFF.

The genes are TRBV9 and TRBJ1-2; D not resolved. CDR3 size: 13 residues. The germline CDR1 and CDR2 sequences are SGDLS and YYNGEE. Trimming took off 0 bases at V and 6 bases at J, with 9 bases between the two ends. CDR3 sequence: CASSVGGSHGYTF. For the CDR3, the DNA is TGTGCCAGCAGCGTAGGAGGCAGCCATGGCTACACCTTC.

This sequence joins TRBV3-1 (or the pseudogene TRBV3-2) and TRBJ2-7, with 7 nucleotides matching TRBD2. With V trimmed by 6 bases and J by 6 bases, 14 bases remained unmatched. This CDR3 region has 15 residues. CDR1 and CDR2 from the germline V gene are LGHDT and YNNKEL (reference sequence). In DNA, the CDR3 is TGTGCCAGCAGTCCTGGACTAGTGACTCTCGGCGAGCAGTACTTC. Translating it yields CASSPGLVTLGEQYF.

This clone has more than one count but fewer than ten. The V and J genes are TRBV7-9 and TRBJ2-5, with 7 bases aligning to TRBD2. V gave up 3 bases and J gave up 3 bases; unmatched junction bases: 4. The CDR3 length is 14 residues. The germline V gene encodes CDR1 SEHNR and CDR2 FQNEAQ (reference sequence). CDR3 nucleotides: TGTGCCAGCAGCTTGTTTGCGGGGGAAGAGACCCAGTACTTC. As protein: CASSLFAGEETQYF.

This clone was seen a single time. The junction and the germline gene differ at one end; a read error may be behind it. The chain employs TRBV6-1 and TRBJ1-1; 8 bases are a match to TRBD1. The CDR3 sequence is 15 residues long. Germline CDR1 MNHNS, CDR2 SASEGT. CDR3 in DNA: TGTGCCAGCAGCGAAGGGACAGGTCCTTACACTGAAGCTTTCTTT. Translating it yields CASSEGTGPYTEAFF.